Sequencing of this T cell receptor (beta chain) was carried out in a study of shared clonotypes between healthy human individuals. The overall study: There were three CD4 naive, three CD4 memory, two CD8 naive and one CD8 memory plates per donor.

Sequencing used immunoSEQ multiplex PCR; TCRdb keeps in-frame clones, though not all of them. The sample contains roughly 1,500,000 clones, 98% of which appear only once. V was shortened by 5 bases and J by 6 bases, with 17 bases between the two germline ends. This CDR3 region has 15 residues. Per the germline V gene, CDR1 is LNHDA and CDR2 is SQIVND (reference sequence). Sequencing was carried out using naive CD4+ T cells sorted from blood. Indicated subset: CD45RA+ positively selected. The TCR comes from a man aged 25 to 40 in good health. The gene calls are TRBV19 and TRBJ1-5, with D possibly TRBD1 on 5 matching bases. CDR3 sequence reads: CASSPDKRRGQPQHF. The CDR3 DNA follows: TGTGCCAGTAGTCCGGACAAGAGGAGGGGTCAGCCCCAGCATTTT.